Ten or more counts support the clone carrying this T cell receptor beta chain. PBMCs numbering 2 million and stored at -80 C yielded the unsorted libraries. There are 17 residues in the CDR3. Losses at the gene ends were 0 bases for V and 4 bases for J; bases not matched to a gene: 11. Per germline, CDR1 SGHRS and CDR2 YFSETQ. This record comes from a study of neurological immune-mediated disorders. One entry per CDR3 protein results from TCRdb running MiXCR on the 5' RACE reads. The profile covers 45,000 to 50,000 distinct CDR3 sequences, with roughly 24% appearing a single time and 20% to 30% taken by the ten largest.

Sequences were obtained from PBMCs. The chain carries TRBV5-1 and TRBJ2-5; 8 bases are shared with TRBD1. The receptor comes from a woman between 65 and 79 years old in good health. CDR3 in DNA: TGCGCCAGCAGCTTGGGGACAGGGCGCCCCAGAGGAGAGACCCAGTACTTC. Its protein product is CASSLGTGRPRGETQYF.